One sample yielded the 8 T cell receptor beta chains listed below, sequenced in a study of T cell responses to AZD1222 COVID-19 vaccine. The table came from immunoSEQ multiplex PCR; TCRdb's copy has only in-frame clones and leaves some out. The data show under 200,000 clones, with under 95% seen just once and around 1.3% held by the top ten. Sequencing used peripheral blood, obtained 28 days after the second AZD1222 dose. These receptors were taken from an adult who received the AZD1222 COVID-19 vaccine.

The rearrangement links TRBV11-2 to TRBJ2-7; 15 positions agree with TRBD2. Germline V gene lookup returns CDR1 SGHAT and CDR2 FQNNGV. J gave up 5 bases and V 4 bases, and 3 bases lay outside the gene matches. The CDR3 spans 15 residues. In nucleotides, the CDR3 is TGTGCCAGCAGCTCAGGACTAGCGGGAGGGAACGAGCAGTACTTC. Protein: CASSSGLAGGNEQYF.

This rearrangement joins TRBV9 to TRBJ2-1, with 12 bases fitting TRBD2. CDR1 and CDR2 (germline): SGDLS, YYNGEE. Trimming cost V 2 bases and J 5 bases; bases outside gene matches: 5. The CDR3 spans 16 residues. The CDR3 bases are TGTGCCAGCAGCGTCGGACTAGCGGGAATCGACAATGAGCAGTTCTTC. Encoded protein: CASSVGLAGIDNEQFF.

The chain employs TRBV5-1 and TRBJ2-1; 7 nucleotides align to TRBD2. V trimming: 1 base; J trimming: 3 bases; junction bases outside the gene matches: 16. The germline CDR1 and CDR2 sequences are SGHRS and YFSETQ. The CDR3 consists of 19 residues. DNA for the CDR3: TGCGCCAGCAGCTTGTCATCGGGACTATCCACACCCCGCTACAATGAGCAGTTCTTC. Amino acids: CASSLSSGLSTPRYNEQFF.

This clone came up many times. This chain joins TRBV19 and TRBJ1-5, with 9 bases that match TRBD1. The CDR3 consists of 15 residues. Germline values: CDR1 LNHDA, CDR2 SQIVND (reference sequence). Trimming took 3 bases from V and 6 from J; bases not matched to a gene: 6. The CDR3, as DNA: TGTGCCAGTAGTATCGTCACAGGGGGCACTCAGCCCCAGCATTTT. This gives the protein CASSIVTGGTQPQHF. Complete variable domain (other parts from reference TRBV19 and TRBJ1-5): DGGITQSPKYLFRKEGQNVTLSCEQNLNHDAMYWYRQDPGQGLRLIYYSQIVNDFQKGDIAEGYSVSREKKESFPLTVTSAQKNPTAFYLCASSIVTGGTQPQHFGDGTRLSIL.

This chain joins TRBV5-1 and TRBJ1-2; D not resolved. Trimming shortened V by 0 bases and J by 7 bases, and 4 bases separated the two germline ends. The CDR3 spans 11 residues. Germline CDR1 is SGHRS and CDR2 is YFSETQ. The CDR3 loop reads CASSLEGGYTF. The CDR3, as DNA: TGCGCCAGCAGCTTGGAGGGTGGCTACACCTTC.

The V gene is TRBV28, the J gene TRBJ1-2; 9 bases agree with TRBD1. The CDR3 has 13 residues. Germline lookup yields CDR1 MDHEN and CDR2 SYDVKM. Losses at the gene ends were 7 bases for V and 8 bases for J; bases not matched to a gene: 8. The CDR3: CASNLQGAQGYTF. The CDR3 region has the DNA TGTGCCAGCAATCTACAGGGGGCGCAAGGCTACACCTTC.

This clone has a handful of counts. The rearrangement uses TRBV21-1 and TRBJ2-1; the DNA was not compared with TRBD2, the D call given in the table. TRBV21-1 is an annotated pseudogene. The CDR3 has 19 amino acids. The CDR3 loop reads CASSTSTSGGLERYNEQFF. The CDR3 nucleotides are TGTGCCAGCAGCACCTCGACTAGCGGGGGGCTCGAACGCTACAATGAGCAGTTCTTC.

The rearrangement joins TRBV29-1 to TRBJ1-1; 7 bases match TRBD1. The CDR3 consists of 13 residues. V gave up 6 bases and J gave up 1 base; unmatched junction bases: 5. The V gene's germline CDR1 is SQVTM and CDR2 ANQGSEA. The CDR3, as DNA: TGCAGCGTGGGGGGACAGTGGAACACTGAAGCTTTCTTT. Translating gives CSVGGQWNTEAFF. The entire variable domain, with the rest obtained from reference TRBV29-1 and TRBJ1-1, is as follows: SAVISQKPSRDICQRGTSLTIQCQVDSQVTMMFWYRQQPGQSLTLIATANQGSEATYESGFVIDKFPISRPNLTFSTLTVSNMSPEDSSIYLCSVGGQWNTEAFFGQGTRLTVV.